The entry below describes one TCR beta chain. Its antigen is unidentified. The entry originates in a study of cytomegalovirus exposure and HLA in healthy donors. 13 Jbeta primers and 60 Vbeta primers were used for the PCR. Here immunoSEQ multiplex PCR was the method, and the copy in TCRdb shows in-frame clones only, minus some. This table holds 150,000 or so clones, roughly three quarters found once. The CDR3 contains 12 residues. V shed 4 bases and J shed 14 bases, with 19 bases lying between them. Per the germline V gene, CDR1 is SQVTM and CDR2 is ANQGSEA. Study-wide findings and caveats: Investigators reported 150 to 200 TCR beta chains as tied to cytomegalovirus. The majority of CMV-associated TCR beta chains were reported as apparently HLA-restricted in a later analysis.

The sequenced sample consisted of PBMCs. This receptor was identified in a man aged 25-40 years in good health and CMV-seropositive. The chain is built from TRBV29-1 and TRBJ2-3; D gene uncertain. The CDR3 region has the DNA TGCAGCGTTGTAACAACGGGTGGCACGGGGTATTTT. As protein: CSVVTTGGTGYF.